These 4 T cell receptor beta chains came from one sample sequenced in a study of a mutant IDH1 vaccine in newly diagnosed glioma. Here immunoSEQ multiplex PCR was the method, and the copy in TCRdb shows in-frame clones only, minus some. The sample comprises around 54,000 clones, around 87% of which are singletons, and around 1.3% rests with the top ten. Time point indicated: week 23, last vaccination. All doses held 300 ug of mutant IDH1 20-mer peptide, with topical imiquimod. What these receptors recognize is not known. Sequences were derived from PBMCs, sampled from a glioma patient whose treatment included an IDH1 peptide vaccine. The receptors here all came from a middle-aged man with glioma.

This clone appeared once. J is TRBJ2-5 and V is TRBV5-4; 9 bases are a match to TRBD2. Per germline, CDR1 SGHNT and CDR2 YYREEE (reference sequence). The junction had 3 bases not matched to a gene; V was cut back by 1 base and J by 2 bases. This CDR3 comprises 15 residues. In nucleotides, the CDR3 is TGTGCCAGCAGCTTGCGCCTAGCGGGGCAAGAGACCCAGTACTTC. Its protein is CASSLRLAGQETQYF.

The chain employs TRBV7-2 and TRBJ1-5; a weak D match, TRBD1 (5 bases). The V gene's germline CDR1 is SGHTA and CDR2 FQGNSA. The CDR3 has 16 residues. Trimming removed 2 bases at V and 4 bases at J, with 15 bases between. The CDR3 coding sequence is TGTGCCAGCAGCTTACGGATAGGATCAGGGAATCAGCCCCAGCATTTT. Protein: CASSLRIGSGNQPQHF.

This clone was seen only once. The rearrangement joins TRBV25-1 to TRBJ1-1; TRBD1 aligns across 8 bases. The CDR3 totals 12 residues. Germline lookup yields CDR1 MGHDK and CDR2 SYGVNS. J gave up 8 bases and V 3 bases, and 2 bases lay outside the gene matches. CDR3 residues: CASSERDREAFF. The CDR3 DNA reads TGTGCCAGCAGTGAGAGGGACAGGGAAGCTTTCTTT. The complete variable domain, with remaining parts taken from reference TRBV25-1 and TRBJ1-1, reads EADIYQTPRYLVIGTGKKITLECSQTMGHDKMYWYQQDPGMELHLIHYSYGVNSTEKGDLSSESTVSRIRTEHFPLTLESARPSHTSQYLCASSERDREAFFGQGTRLTVV.

This clone showed up just once. The V and J genes are TRBV5-1 and TRBJ2-7; 10 positions match TRBD1. The V segment lost 0 bases and the J segment 2 bases; nucleotides outside the gene matches: 2. CDR3 size: 15 residues. Germline CDR1 reads SGHRS; CDR2 reads YFSETQ. CDR3 amino acids: CASSLEGQGTYEQYF. As DNA, the CDR3 is TGCGCCAGCAGCTTGGAGGGACAGGGGACCTACGAGCAGTACTTC.